The 25 T cell receptor beta chains below were found in one sample sequenced in a study of cytomegalovirus exposure and HLA in healthy donors. The PCR was carried out with 60 Vbeta primers and 13 Jbeta primers. The assay was immunoSEQ multiplex PCR, and TCRdb's table has in-frame clones only and misses some. The data show 150,000 to 200,000 clones, 82% seen once. Material for sequencing was PBMCs. The receptors shown here come from a woman aged 18 to 35 in good health and CMV-seronegative.

The rearrangement links TRBV27 to TRBJ1-2; perhaps TRBD1 as D (6 bases). CDR3 length equals 14 residues. V shed 5 bases and J shed 5 bases, with 15 bases lying between them. CDR1 is MNHEY, CDR2 SMNVEV, per germline (reference sequence). This CDR3 is CASSLRGQRYGYTF. CDR3 DNA: TGTGCCAGCAGTCTCAGAGGACAGAGATATGGCTACACCTTC.

The rearrangement links TRBV29-1 to TRBJ2-1; TRBD2 agrees at 9 bases. The CDR3 is made up of 14 amino acids. Germline V gene lookup returns CDR1 SQVTM and CDR2 ANQGSEA. J was trimmed by 3 bases and V by 5 bases; bases with no gene match: 5. CDR3 nucleotides: TGCAGCGTTACGTTACTAGCGGGCTACAATGAGCAGTTCTTC. Translation: CSVTLLAGYNEQFF.

This clone was detected a few times. The CDR3 nucleotides are TGTGCCATCAGTGCCGGGACTAGCGTCCAAGAGACCCAGTACTTC. Protein product: CAISAGTSVQETQYF. J is TRBJ2-5 and V is TRBV10-3; 10 bases are shared with TRBD2. V lost 4 bases to trimming and J lost 1 base; unmatched junction nucleotides: 3. CDR1 ENHRY and CDR2 SYGVKD come from the germline V gene. This CDR3 is 15 amino acids long.

The rearrangement links TRBV4-1 to TRBJ2-2; the match to TRBD1 covers 9 bases. This CDR3 region has 22 residues. Germline trimming cut 1 base from V and 2 bases from J; bases unmatched to any gene: 20. Looked up from germline, CDR1 is MGHRA and CDR2 is YSYEKL. The DNA of the CDR3 is TGCGCCAGCAGCCAAGCCGGAGGGACGATAACACCGGGACAGGGCAACACCGGGGAGCTGTTTTTT. It specifies CASSQAGGTITPGQGNTGELFF.

This rearrangement joins TRBV6-5 to TRBJ1-3; tentative D call: TRBD1 (5 bases). The CDR3 is 15 residues long. Trimming stripped 4 bases from V and 4 bases from J, with 14 bases between. The germline CDR1 and CDR2 sequences are MNHEY and SVGAGI. CDR3 DNA: TGTGCCAGCAGTTTAGAGTTCGGGGGAGGAAACACCATATATTTT. It is translated as CASSLEFGGGNTIYF.

This clone was recorded once. The rearrangement links TRBV4-2 to TRBJ2-5, with TRBD1 matching over 9 bases. The J call could be wrong; TRBJ2-7 is a better fit for the DNA end. CDR1 and CDR2 (germline): LGHNA, YNFKEQ. CDR3 length: 14 amino acids. CDR3 sequence: CASSQGQGDYEQYF. DNA of the CDR3: TGTGCCAGCAGCCAAGGACAGGGGGACTACGAGCAGTACTTC.

The V gene is TRBV12-5, the J gene TRBJ1-5; D call uncertain. The CDR3 has 18 residues. V was clipped by 5 bases and J by 2 bases, with 22 bases between them. Germline V gene sequence: CDR1 LGHNT, CDR2 FRNRAP. CDR3 sequence: CASGLRLGQRVGNQPQHF. In DNA form, the CDR3 reads TGTGCTAGTGGTCTCCGACTTGGCCAGCGCGTCGGCAATCAGCCCCAGCATTTT.

The rearrangement links TRBV29-1 to TRBJ2-5, with 9 bases fitting TRBD1. V shed 0 bases, J shed 2 bases, and the junction held 7 bases outside the gene matches. This CDR3 comprises 16 residues. Germline loops: CDR1 SQVTM, CDR2 ANQGSEA. The CDR3 nucleotides are TGCAGCGTTGAAGATCAGCGGGACAGGGTACAAGAGACCCAGTACTTC. This gives the protein CSVEDQRDRVQETQYF.

This clone was seen a few times. The rearrangement uses TRBV15 and TRBJ2-7; TRBD2 matches at 7 bases. In germline, CDR1 is LNHNV, CDR2 YYDKDF (reference sequence). The CDR3 sequence is 13 residues long. After removal of 5 bases from V and 2 bases from J, the junction contained 3 bases not matched to a gene. The CDR3, as DNA: TGTGCCACCAGCCCCGGGACTACCTACGAGCAGTACTTC. This sequence encodes CATSPGTTYEQYF. Full variable domain (outside the CDR3, taken from reference TRBV15 and TRBJ2-7): DAMVIQNPRYQVTQFGKPVTLSCSQTLNHNVMYWYQQKSSQAPKLLFHYYDKDFNNEADTPDNFQSRRPNTSFCFLDIRSPGLGDTAMYLCATSPGTTYEQYFGPGTRLTVT.

The chain couples TRBV7-2 to TRBJ2-7, with 7 bases that match TRBD1. Losses at the gene ends were 5 bases for V and 2 bases for J; bases not matched to a gene: 9. This CDR3 comprises 15 residues. CDR1 and CDR2 from the germline V gene are SGHTA and FQGNSA. Here the CDR3 reads CASSPRPGQTYEQYF. The CDR3 region has the DNA TGTGCCAGCAGCCCGAGGCCGGGACAGACCTACGAGCAGTACTTC. The variable domain in full, with the rest retrieved from reference TRBV7-2 and TRBJ2-7, is GAGVSQSPSNKVTEKGKDVELRCDPISGHTALYWYRQSLGQGLEFLIYFQGNSAPDKSGLPSDRFSAERTGGSVSTLTIQRTQQEDSAVYLCASSPRPGQTYEQYFGPGTRLTVT.

The rearrangement links TRBV30 to TRBJ2-7, with TRBD2 matching over 8 bases. The trim removed 2 bases at V and 4 bases at J, leaving 7 bases unmatched. CDR1 is GTSNPN and CDR2 is SVGIG in the germline V gene (reference sequence). This CDR3 spans 14 amino acids. CDR3 loop: CAWSRAAGAYEQYV. DNA of the CDR3: TGTGCCTGGAGTCGGGCAGCGGGAGCATACGAGCAGTACGTC.

The V gene is TRBV11-3, the J gene TRBJ2-7; 7 nucleotides align to TRBD1. From germline, CDR1 is SGHNT and CDR2 YENEEA. The CDR3 runs 11 residues. With V trimmed by 4 bases and J by 12 bases, 6 bases remained unmatched. As DNA, the CDR3 is TGTGCCAGCAGCTCCGGGACAGCTGCGTACGTC. It yields the protein CASSSGTAAYV.

The chain joins TRBV4-1 to TRBJ2-3, with TRBD2 matching over 14 bases. Germline assignment: CDR1 MGHRA and CDR2 YSYEKL. V gave up 3 bases and J gave up 7 bases; unmatched junction bases: 9. The CDR3 spans 17 residues. The CDR3 sequence: CASSQTKGLAGVYTQYF. The CDR3 DNA reads TGCGCCAGCAGCCAGACGAAGGGACTAGCGGGAGTATATACGCAGTATTTT.

V usage is TRBV7-9 and J usage is TRBJ2-2; possibly TRBD1 for D (5 bases). This CDR3 region has 15 residues. The germline V gene encodes CDR1 SEHNR and CDR2 FQNEAQ (reference sequence). Trimming shortened V by 5 bases and J by 1 base, and 11 bases separated the two germline ends. The CDR3 DNA reads as TGTGCCAGCAGCCGCGGACAAAGGAACACCGGGGAGCTGTTTTTT. This encodes CASSRGQRNTGELFF.

The CDR3 DNA reads as TGTGCCAGCAGTACCGACTCCCGCGACTTCACAGATACGCAGTATTTT. Encoded protein: CASSTDSRDFTDTQYF. This chain joins TRBV2 and TRBJ2-3; no clear D. CDR1 SNHLY and CDR2 FYNNEI come from the germline V gene. V lost 5 bases to trimming and J lost 2 bases, with 17 bases between them. This CDR3 is built from 16 residues.

V and J are TRBV19 and TRBJ2-7, with a weak D call TRBD1 (6 bases). Germline loops: CDR1 LNHDA, CDR2 SQIVND (reference sequence). The CDR3 runs to 17 residues. The ends were cut back, 0 bases at V and 0 bases at J, with 15 bases in the middle. The CDR3 DNA reads TGTGCCAGTAGTATAGAGTTGGGGGCCGCTAACTCCTACGAGCAGTACTTC. Protein sequence: CASSIELGAANSYEQYF.

The rearrangement joins TRBV11-2 to TRBJ2-1; possibly TRBD2 for D (5 bases). The CDR3 is 14 residues long. CDR1 is SGHAT, CDR2 FQNNGV, per germline. The V end lost 0 bases, the J end lost 2 bases, and 5 bases lay between the germline ends. CDR3 amino acids: CASSLDGAYNEQFF. DNA for the CDR3: TGTGCCAGCAGCTTAGACGGGGCCTACAATGAGCAGTTCTTC.

This clone was seen only once. The rearrangement joins TRBV6-5 to TRBJ1-2; D is ambiguous. The CDR3 covers 15 residues. Germline loops: CDR1 MNHEY, CDR2 SVGAGI. V gave up 3 bases and J gave up 4 bases, with 15 bases separating them. The CDR3 protein is CASSYSGGDTYGYTF. Here the CDR3 DNA reads TGTGCCAGCAGTTATTCCGGCGGAGATACCTATGGCTACACCTTC.

The rearrangement uses TRBV13 and TRBJ2-5; D is unclear. The CDR3 runs to 13 residues. Germline CDR1 reads PRHDT; CDR2 reads FYEKMQ (reference sequence). Trimming cost V 5 bases and J 0 bases, with 7 bases left between them. The CDR3 loop is CASSPRYQETQYF. CDR3 nucleotide sequence: TGTGCCAGCAGCCCCCGGTACCAAGAGACCCAGTACTTC.

This clone was picked up many times. The rearrangement joins TRBV7-2 to TRBJ2-5; 9 bases map to TRBD1. Germline trimming cut 4 bases from V and 7 bases from J; bases unmatched to any gene: 10. This CDR3 contains 15 residues. Germline V gene lookup returns CDR1 SGHTA and CDR2 FQGNSA. CDR3 in DNA: TGTGCCAGCAGCTCCCCCTCCTTGGGACAGGGGACCCAGTACTTC. This codes for CASSSPSLGQGTQYF.

V is TRBV19 and J is TRBJ2-2; D may be TRBD2 (6 bases). V was trimmed by 3 bases and J by 2 bases, leaving 10 bases between them. The germline CDR1 and CDR2 sequences are LNHDA and SQIVND (reference sequence). The CDR3 is made up of 15 amino acids. Here the CDR3 DNA reads TGTGCCAGTAGTATTCGGGGGTTCAACACCGGGGAGCTGTTTTTT. Residues: CASSIRGFNTGELFF.

The chain has TRBV11-2 and TRBJ1-1; 7 bases map to TRBD1. The CDR3 has 16 residues. Germline loops: CDR1 SGHAT, CDR2 FQNNGV. The junction had 11 bases not matched to a gene; V was cut back by 2 bases and J by 5 bases. The CDR3 sequence: CASSLTGMQGETEAFF. DNA of the CDR3: TGTGCCAGCAGCTTAACCGGAATGCAGGGGGAGACTGAAGCTTTCTTT.

V gene TRBV7-2 combines with J gene TRBJ2-7; TRBD1 might be the D (6 bases). Trimming took off 5 bases at V and 2 bases at J, with 13 bases between the two ends. The CDR3 is made up of 14 amino acids. The germline V gene has CDR1 SGHTA and CDR2 FQGNSA. The CDR3 nucleotides read TGTGCCAGCAGCCCACAGGACAGACCCTACGAGCAGTACTTC. The encoded protein is CASSPQDRPYEQYF.

J is TRBJ2-7 and V is TRBV7-2; no clear D. CDR3 length: 14 amino acids. V lost 3 bases to trimming and J lost 4 bases, with 13 bases between them. Germline V gene data show CDR1 as SGHTA and CDR2 as FQGNSA. The CDR3 bases are TGTGCCAGCAGCTTGACGGTGTCGGAGTACGAGCAGTACGTC. Its protein product is CASSLTVSEYEQYV.

The chain joins TRBV6-5 to TRBJ2-2, with a tentative D call TRBD2 (6 bases). The CDR3 covers 12 residues. Germline-derived CDR1 and CDR2 are MNHEY and SVGAGI. V shed 11 bases and J shed 1 base, with 8 bases lying between them. CDR3 sequence (DNA): TGTGCCGTCGGGGGGAACACCGGGGAGCTGTTTTTT. Translating it yields CAVGGNTGELFF.